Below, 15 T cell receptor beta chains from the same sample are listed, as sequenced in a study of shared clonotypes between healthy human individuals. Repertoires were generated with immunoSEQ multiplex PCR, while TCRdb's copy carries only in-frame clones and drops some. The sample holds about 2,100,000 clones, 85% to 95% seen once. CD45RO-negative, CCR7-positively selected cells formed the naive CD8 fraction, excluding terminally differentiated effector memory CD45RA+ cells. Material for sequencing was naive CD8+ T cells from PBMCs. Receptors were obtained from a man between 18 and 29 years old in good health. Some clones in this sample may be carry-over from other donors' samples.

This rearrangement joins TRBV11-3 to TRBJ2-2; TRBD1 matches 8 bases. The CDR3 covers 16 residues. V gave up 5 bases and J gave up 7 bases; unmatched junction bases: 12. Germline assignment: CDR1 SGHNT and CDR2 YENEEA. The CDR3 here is CASSDRRTGSSGELFF. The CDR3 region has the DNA TGTGCCAGCAGCGACCGTCGGACAGGGTCAAGCGGGGAGCTGTTTTTT.

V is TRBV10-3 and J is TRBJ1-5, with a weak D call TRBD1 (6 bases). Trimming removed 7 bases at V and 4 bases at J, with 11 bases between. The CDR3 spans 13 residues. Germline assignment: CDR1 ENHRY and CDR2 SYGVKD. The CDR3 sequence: CAIKDSLNQPQHF. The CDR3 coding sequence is TGTGCCATCAAGGACAGTCTTAATCAGCCCCAGCATTTT.

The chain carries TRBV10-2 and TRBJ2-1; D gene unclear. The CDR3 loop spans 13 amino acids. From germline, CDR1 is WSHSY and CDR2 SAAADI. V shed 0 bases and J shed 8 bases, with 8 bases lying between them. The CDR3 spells CASSESKSHEQFF. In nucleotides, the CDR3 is TGCGCCAGCAGTGAGTCGAAATCCCATGAGCAGTTCTTC.

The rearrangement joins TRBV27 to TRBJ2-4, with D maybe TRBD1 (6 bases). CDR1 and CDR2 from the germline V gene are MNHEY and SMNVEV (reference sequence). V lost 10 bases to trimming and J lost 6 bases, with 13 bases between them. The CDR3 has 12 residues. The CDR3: CATSTGPNIQYF. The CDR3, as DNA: TGTGCCACCTCGACAGGACCAAACATTCAGTACTTC.

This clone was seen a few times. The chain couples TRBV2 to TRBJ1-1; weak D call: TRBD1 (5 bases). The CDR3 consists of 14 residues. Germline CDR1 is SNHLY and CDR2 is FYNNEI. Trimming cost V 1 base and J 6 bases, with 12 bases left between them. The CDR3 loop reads CASSEGGGGAEAFF. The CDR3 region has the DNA TGTGCCAGCAGTGAAGGGGGAGGAGGGGCTGAAGCTTTCTTT.

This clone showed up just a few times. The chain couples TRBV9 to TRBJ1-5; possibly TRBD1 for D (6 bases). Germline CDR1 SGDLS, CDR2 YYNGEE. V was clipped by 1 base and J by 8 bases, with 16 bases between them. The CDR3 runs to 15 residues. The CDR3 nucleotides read TGTGCCAGCAGCGTAATGGGGGCTTCGGGGGAGCCCCAGCATTTT. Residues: CASSVMGASGEPQHF.

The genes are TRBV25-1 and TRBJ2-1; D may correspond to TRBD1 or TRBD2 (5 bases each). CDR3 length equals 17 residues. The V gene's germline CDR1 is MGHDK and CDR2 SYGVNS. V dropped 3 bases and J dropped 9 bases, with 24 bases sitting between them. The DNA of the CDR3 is TGTGCCAGCAGTGAGGTCCGGATGGGGCCAGGGAGAATTGAGCAGTTCTTC. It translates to CASSEVRMGPGRIEQFF.

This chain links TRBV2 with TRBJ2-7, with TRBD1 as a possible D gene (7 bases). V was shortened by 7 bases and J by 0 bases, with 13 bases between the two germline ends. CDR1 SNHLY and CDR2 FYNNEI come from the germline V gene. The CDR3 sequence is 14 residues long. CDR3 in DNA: TGTGCCAGCAACCCAGGGGGGCTCTCCTACGAGCAGTACTTC. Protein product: CASNPGGLSYEQYF. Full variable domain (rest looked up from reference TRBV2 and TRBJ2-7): EPEVTQTPSHQVTQMGQEVILRCVPISNHLYFYWYRQILGQKVEFLVSFYNNEISEKSEIFDDQFSVERPDGSNFTLKIRSTKLEDSAMYFCASNPGGLSYEQYFGPGTRLTVT.

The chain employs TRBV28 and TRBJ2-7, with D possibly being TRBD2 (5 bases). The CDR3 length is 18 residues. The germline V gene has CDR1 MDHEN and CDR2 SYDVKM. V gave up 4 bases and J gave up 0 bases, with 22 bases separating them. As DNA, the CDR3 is TGTGCCAGCAGTTCCCCGTCTGTGACAAGCGGATACTCCTACGAGCAGTACTTC. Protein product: CASSSPSVTSGYSYEQYF. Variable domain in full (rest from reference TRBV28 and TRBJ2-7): DVKVTQSSRYLVKRTGEKVFLECVQDMDHENMFWYRQDPGLGLRLIYFSYDVKMKEKGDIPEGYSVSREKKERFSLILESASTNQTSMYLCASSSPSVTSGYSYEQYFGPGTRLTVT.

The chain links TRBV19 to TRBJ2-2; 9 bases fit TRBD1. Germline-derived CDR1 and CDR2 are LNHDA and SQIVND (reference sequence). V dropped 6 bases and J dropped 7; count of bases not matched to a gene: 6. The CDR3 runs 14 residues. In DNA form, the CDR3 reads TGTGCCAGTAGCGACAGGGGGGTACACGGGGAGCTGTTTTTT. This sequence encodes CASSDRGVHGELFF.

The CDR3 coding sequence is TGTGCCAGCAGGGCCATTGGCTCCTACAATGAGCAGTTCTTC. Protein: CASRAIGSYNEQFF. The V call is TRBV28, the J call TRBJ2-1; D not resolved. Trimming pared 6 bases from V and 0 bases from J, leaving 9 bases between. CDR3 size: 14 residues. The germline gives CDR1 MDHEN, CDR2 SYDVKM.

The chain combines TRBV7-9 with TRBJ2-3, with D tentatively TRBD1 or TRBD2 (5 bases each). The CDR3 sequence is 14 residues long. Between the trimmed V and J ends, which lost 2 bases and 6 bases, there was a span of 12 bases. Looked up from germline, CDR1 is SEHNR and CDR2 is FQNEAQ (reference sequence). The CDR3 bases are TGTGCCAGCAGCTTAATAGGGGAGAAGGATACGCAGTATTTT. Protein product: CASSLIGEKDTQYF.

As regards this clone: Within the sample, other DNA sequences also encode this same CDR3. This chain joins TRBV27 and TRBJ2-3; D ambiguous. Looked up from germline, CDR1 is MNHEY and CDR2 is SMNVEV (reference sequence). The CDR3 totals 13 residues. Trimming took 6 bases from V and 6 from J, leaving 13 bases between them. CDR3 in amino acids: CASSLDSSDTQYF. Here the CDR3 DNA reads TGTGCCAGCAGCTTGGATAGTTCGGATACGCAGTATTTT.

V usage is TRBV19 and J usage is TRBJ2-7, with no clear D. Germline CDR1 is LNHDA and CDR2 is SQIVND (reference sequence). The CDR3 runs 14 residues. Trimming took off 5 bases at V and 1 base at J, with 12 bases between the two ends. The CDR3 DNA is TGTGCCAGTAGTCCCTCACCGGGTTCCTACGAGCAGTACTTC. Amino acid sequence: CASSPSPGSYEQYF.

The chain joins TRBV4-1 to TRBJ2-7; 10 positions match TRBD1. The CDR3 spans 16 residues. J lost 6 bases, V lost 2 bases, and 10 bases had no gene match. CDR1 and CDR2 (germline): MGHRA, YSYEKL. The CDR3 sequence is CASSQSLGTGAPEQYF. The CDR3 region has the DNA TGCGCCAGCAGCCAATCTCTCGGGACAGGGGCTCCCGAGCAGTACTTC.